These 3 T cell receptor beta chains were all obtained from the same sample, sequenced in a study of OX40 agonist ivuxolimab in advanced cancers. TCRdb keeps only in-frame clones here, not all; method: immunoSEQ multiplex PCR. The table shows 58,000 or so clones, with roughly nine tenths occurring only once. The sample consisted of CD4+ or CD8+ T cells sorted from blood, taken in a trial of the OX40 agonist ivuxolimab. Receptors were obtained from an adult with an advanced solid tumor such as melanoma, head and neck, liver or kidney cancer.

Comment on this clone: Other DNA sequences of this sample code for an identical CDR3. The CDR3 DNA reads as TGCGCCAGCAGCCAAGGCAGGGGGGCCACTGAAGCTTTCTTT. Protein product: CASSQGRGATEAFF. The chain combines TRBV4-1 with TRBJ1-1, with 7 bases lining up with TRBD1. Per the germline V gene, CDR1 is MGHRA and CDR2 is YSYEKL. The V and J ends lost 1 base and 4 bases, in that order; junction bases with no gene match: 3. The CDR3 spans 14 residues.

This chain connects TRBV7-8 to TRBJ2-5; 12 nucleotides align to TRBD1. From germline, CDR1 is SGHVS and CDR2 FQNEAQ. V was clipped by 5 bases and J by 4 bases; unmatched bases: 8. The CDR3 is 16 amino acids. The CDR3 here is CASSLYRDRGLETQYF. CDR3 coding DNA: TGTGCCAGCAGCCTATACCGGGACAGGGGGCTAGAGACCCAGTACTTC.

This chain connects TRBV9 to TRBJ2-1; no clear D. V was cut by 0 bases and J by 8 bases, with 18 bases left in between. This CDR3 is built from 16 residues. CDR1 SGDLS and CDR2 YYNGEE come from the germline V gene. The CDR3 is CASSVDLGHTRHEQFF. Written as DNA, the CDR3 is TGTGCCAGCAGCGTAGACTTGGGCCACACACGACATGAGCAGTTCTTC.